The clone carrying this TCR beta chain was picked up one time. Its target is unknown. The repertoire was sequenced with immunoSEQ multiplex PCR; TCRdb's copy has only in-frame clones and lacks some. The sample contains about 180,000 clones, over 80% of which appear only once. The data derive from a study of T cell responses to AZD1222 COVID-19 vaccine. The CDR3 loop spans 15 amino acids. With 2 bases removed from V and 0 bases from J, the gap between germline ends came to 10 bases. Germline-derived CDR1 and CDR2 are MDHEN and SYDVKM. The study's findings and limits: Just a handful of AZD1222 recipients were seropositive at baseline. In a largely white British group with more females than males, clonal diversity was possibly underestimated.

The rearrangement links TRBV28 to TRBJ1-1; D may be TRBD1 (6 bases). Material: peripheral blood, obtained 28 days after the second dose of the MenACWY control vaccine. The sequence derives from an adult who received the MenACWY meningococcal vaccine as a control. DNA for the CDR3: TGTGCCAGCAGTTTAGCAGGGGCGGTGAACACTGAAGCTTTCTTT. It is translated as CASSLAGAVNTEAFF.